This T cell receptor beta chain was observed in a study of T cell repertoires in cytomegalovirus infection. Findings of the study overall: The ex vivo response was dominated by HLA-C-restricted CMV-specific TCR beta clonotypes.

On this clonotype: No antigen is known for it.

Per the germline V gene, CDR1 is MGHRA and CDR2 is YSYEKL. The CDR3 contains 16 residues. V lost 4 bases, J lost 5 bases, and 18 bases lay in between. TCRdb used MiXCR to reprocess the reads, holding one entry per CDR3 protein. The sample has about 180,000 distinct CDR3 sequences; around an eighth are singletons. The genes are TRBV4-1 and TRBJ2-1; a possible D gene is TRBD1 (5 bases). This clonotype was obtained from a human donor in good health (CMV status not recorded). Some clones in this sample may be carry-over from other donors' samples. Sequencing used PBMCs. The CDR3, as DNA: TGCGCCAGCAGCCGCCTAAAAGGGGCGGCTGACAATGAGCAGTTCTTC. Translated, it gives CASSRLKGAADNEQFF.